The clone carrying this TCR beta chain was counted ten times or more. Its target is unknown. This sample stems from a study of response to subunit inactivated influenza vaccine. Study-wide findings and caveats: Authors suggested each seasonal influenza vaccination recruits few new T cells.

Trimming took 5 bases from V and 5 from J, leaving 12 bases between them. The germline V gene has CDR1 SGHAT and CDR2 FQNNGV. CDR3 length: 13 amino acids. TCRdb itself ran the RT-PCR reads through MiXCR, one entry per CDR3 protein. The data hold some 800,000 distinct CDR3 sequences, with less than 25% observed a single time. The material was PBMCs from blood, obtained roughly 5 days after vaccination. This chain connects TRBV11-2 to TRBJ2-5; D gene uncertain. The receptor's source is a middle-aged man who received an inactivated influenza vaccine. The CDR3 DNA is TGTGCCAGCAGCCGCGCCCTGTTGGAGACCCAGTACTTC. It translates to CASSRALLETQYF.